Following are 19 T cell receptor beta chains from one sample sequenced in a study of T cell responses to AZD1222 COVID-19 vaccine. The assay was immunoSEQ multiplex PCR, and TCRdb's table has in-frame clones only and misses some. The repertoire holds approximately 120,000 clones, with roughly 86% as singletons. This specimen consisted of peripheral blood, obtained on day 0 of MenACWY control vaccination. These receptors originate from an adult in good health.

This clone was counted a few times. The V gene is TRBV6-1, the J gene TRBJ1-1; D is ambiguous. Trimming took 1 base from V and 11 from J, leaving 17 bases between them. Germline values: CDR1 MNHNS, CDR2 SASEGT. CDR3 length equals 14 residues. The CDR3 loop reads CASSEGISRFGAFF. CDR3 nucleotide sequence: TGTGCCAGCAGTGAAGGAATTTCTCGGTTTGGGGCTTTCTTT.

In this sample, this clone turned up once. The gene calls are TRBV7-9 and TRBJ2-1; D perhaps matches TRBD2 (6 bases). Germline V gene lookup returns CDR1 SEHNR and CDR2 FQNEAQ (reference sequence). This CDR3 has 15 amino acids. V lost 0 bases and J 5 bases, leaving 11 bases between the germline ends. The CDR3 nucleotides read TGTGCCAGCAGCTTAGCGTGGGGGGACCACAATGAGCAGTTCTTC. It yields the protein CASSLAWGDHNEQFF.

This clone was counted only a few times. Other DNA sequences within the sample encode an identical CDR3. The J gene is TRBJ1-1, the V gene TRBV4-3; no clear D gene. This CDR3 region has 16 residues. Germline CDR1 LGHNA, CDR2 YSLEER. Trimming removed 1 base at V and 1 base at J, with 13 bases between. In DNA form, the CDR3 reads TGCGCCAGCAGCCAAGCGGTCGGCGGGAAGAACACTGAAGCTTTCTTT. Its protein is CASSQAVGGKNTEAFF.

This rearrangement joins TRBV7-9 to TRBJ1-3, with D uncertain. V gave up 1 base and J gave up 2 bases, with 12 bases separating them. CDR1 and CDR2 (germline): SEHNR, FQNEAQ (reference sequence). This CDR3 contains 16 residues. The CDR3 coding sequence is TGTGCCAGCAGCTTAGTAGGCAGTGGGCCTGGAAACACCATATATTTT. Residues: CASSLVGSGPGNTIYF.

The genes are TRBV5-1 and TRBJ1-1, with 7 bases that match TRBD1. The CDR3 length is 13 residues. V shed 4 bases and J 5 bases; nucleotides not matched to a gene: 5. The germline V gene encodes CDR1 SGHRS and CDR2 YFSETQ. The CDR3 DNA is TGCGCCAGCAGCACTTACAGGGGAACTGAAGCTTTCTTT. It translates to CASSTYRGTEAFF.

The rearrangement joins TRBV2 to TRBJ1-5; D is possibly TRBD1 (5 bases). From germline, CDR1 is SNHLY and CDR2 FYNNEI. Trimming left V 7 bases short and J 0 bases short, with 13 bases between. The CDR3 extends over 15 amino acids. CDR3 protein: CASTRDSDSNQPQHF. CDR3 DNA sequence: TGTGCCAGCACGCGAGACAGCGATAGCAATCAGCCCCAGCATTTT. The full variable domain, in which reference TRBV2 and TRBJ1-5 provide the parts outside the CDR3, is EPEVTQTPSHQVTQMGQEVILRCVPISNHLYFYWYRQILGQKVEFLVSFYNNEISEKSEIFDDQFSVERPDGSNFTLKIRSTKLEDSAMYFCASTRDSDSNQPQHFGDGTRLSIL.

The rearrangement uses TRBV28 and TRBJ1-5, with 7 nucleotides matching TRBD1. Per the germline V gene, CDR1 is MDHEN and CDR2 is SYDVKM. Trimming cost V 2 bases and J 0 bases; bases outside gene matches: 4. The CDR3 contains 16 residues. For the CDR3, the DNA is TGTGCCAGCAGTTTACCCAGGGGGTATAGCAATCAGCCCCAGCATTTT. Its protein product is CASSLPRGYSNQPQHF.

The V and J genes are TRBV9 and TRBJ1-6; TRBD1 matches 7 bases. Per the germline V gene, CDR1 is SGDLS and CDR2 is YYNGEE. CDR3 length: 15 residues. V was pared by 3 bases and J by 9 bases, with 9 bases of the junction left unmatched. The CDR3 loop is CASSGGGTEGSPLHF. The CDR3, as DNA: TGTGCCAGCAGCGGTGGAGGGACAGAAGGTTCACCCCTCCACTTT.

The chain couples TRBV7-3 to TRBJ1-1; possible D gene TRBD1, 5 bases. CDR3 length equals 13 residues. Trimming removed 6 bases from V and 1 base from J, with 9 bases in between. Germline loops: CDR1 SGHTA, CDR2 FQGTGA. The CDR3 bases are TGTGCCAGCAGTACCGACAGGAACACTGAAGCTTTCTTT. Translated: CASSTDRNTEAFF.

The genes are TRBV4-3 and TRBJ1-1; no clear D. V was clipped by 4 bases and J by 3 bases, with 15 bases between them. The CDR3 covers 15 residues. Germline CDR1 reads LGHNA; CDR2 reads YSLEER. The CDR3: CASSLDWRSDTEAFF. In DNA form, the CDR3 reads TGCGCCAGCAGCCTCGACTGGCGATCTGACACTGAAGCTTTCTTT.

The chain uses TRBV6-2 or TRBV6-3 and TRBJ1-6; D not resolved. Germline V CDR1 and CDR2: MNHEY, SVGEGT. Trimming removed 2 bases from V and 2 bases from J, with 16 bases in between. The CDR3 consists of 18 residues. DNA of the CDR3: TGTGCCAGCAGTTACCTCCGAGAAGAGGGCCCCTATAATTCACCCCTCCACTTT. This codes for CASSYLREEGPYNSPLHF.

The J gene is TRBJ1-3, the V gene TRBV28; D call uncertain. The germline gives CDR1 MDHEN, CDR2 SYDVKM. This CDR3 comprises 14 residues. Trimming pared 3 bases from V and 3 bases from J, leaving 9 bases between. For the CDR3, the DNA is TGTGCCAGCAGTTTTGGCGCGAGTGGAAACACCATATATTTT. Translating gives CASSFGASGNTIYF.

Here the CDR3 reads CASRKGGTGGTYEQYF. CDR3 coding DNA: TGTGCCAGCAGAAAGGGCGGGACAGGGGGAACCTACGAGCAGTACTTC. V gene TRBV11-3 combines with J gene TRBJ2-7; 11 bases fit TRBD1. Germline assignment: CDR1 SGHNT and CDR2 YENEEA. V trimming: 6 bases; J trimming: 2 bases; junction bases outside the gene matches: 9. This CDR3 has 16 amino acids.

By proportion, this clone is medium-sized. J is TRBJ1-6 and V is TRBV2; 8 bases are shared with TRBD1. Germline values: CDR1 SNHLY, CDR2 FYNNEI. V dropped 7 bases and J dropped 9; count of bases not matched to a gene: 8. This CDR3 has 14 residues. The CDR3 region is CASIGGQGVSPLHF. The CDR3 nucleotides are TGTGCCAGCATCGGAGGACAGGGAGTTTCACCCCTCCACTTT.

The chain carries TRBV2 and TRBJ1-6; TRBD1 aligns across 9 bases. With 1 base clipped from V and 11 bases from J, the junction kept 12 bases outside the gene matches. CDR3 length: 17 amino acids. Germline CDR1 reads SNHLY; CDR2 reads FYNNEI. The CDR3 sequence is CASSEVIPGQGRAPLHF. CDR3 nucleotide sequence: TGTGCCAGCAGTGAAGTAATACCGGGACAGGGCCGGGCACCCCTCCACTTT.

This chain links TRBV29-1 with TRBJ1-2, with D uncertain. CDR3 size: 11 residues. The germline gives CDR1 SQVTM, CDR2 ANQGSEA. Trimming pared 4 bases from V and 7 bases from J, leaving 10 bases between. The DNA for the CDR3 is TGCAGCGTTGGGGCCACACCTGGCTACACCTTC. It yields the protein CSVGATPGYTF.

A note on this clone: Other DNA sequences of this sample code for an identical CDR3. This chain uses TRBV5-8 with TRBJ1-5; D call uncertain. The V end was cut by 1 base, the J end by 5 bases, with 4 bases between. Germline CDR1 reads SGHTS; CDR2 reads YDEGEE. The CDR3 loop spans 12 amino acids. The chain's CDR3 is CASSLRDQPQHF. CDR3 sequence (DNA): TGTGCCAGCAGCTTGCGCGATCAGCCCCAGCATTTT. The full variable domain, its missing parts supplied by reference TRBV5-8 and TRBJ1-5, is EAGVTQSPTHLIKTRGQQATLRCSPISGHTSVYWYQQALGLGLQFLLWYDEGEERNRGNFPPRFSGRQFPNYSSELNVNALELEDSALYLCASSLRDQPQHFGDGTRLSIL.

This chain joins TRBV7-9 and TRBJ2-7, with 10 bases aligning to TRBD1. This CDR3 is 19 amino acids long. From germline, CDR1 is SEHNR and CDR2 FQNEAQ (reference sequence). J was trimmed by 0 bases and V by 1 base; bases with no gene match: 12. CDR3 sequence: CASSLGGTGVNFNSYEQYF. CDR3 nucleotides: TGTGCCAGCAGCTTAGGTGGGACAGGGGTCAACTTTAACTCCTACGAGCAGTACTTC.

This chain uses TRBV2 with TRBJ2-5; D perhaps matches TRBD2 (5 bases). V lost 4 bases and J lost 5, with 11 bases in between. CDR1 SNHLY and CDR2 FYNNEI come from the germline V gene. This CDR3 is built from 13 residues. CDR3 region: CASSVGERETQYF. The CDR3 region has the DNA TGTGCCAGCAGTGTCGGGGAGCGGGAGACCCAGTACTTC.